The sequence of this T cell receptor (beta chain) was determined in a study of shared T cell receptors in the human thymus. Repertoires were generated with immunoSEQ multiplex PCR, while TCRdb's copy carries only in-frame clones and drops some. The table lists 640,000 or so clones, about 90% of them singletons, with roughly 0.0094% in the top ten. V shed 4 bases and J 7 bases; nucleotides not matched to a gene: 17. This CDR3 comprises 16 residues. Germline values: CDR1 SGHKS, CDR2 YYEKEE (reference sequence). These data were also filed under a second study, of human thymus T cells. That source adds: Seemingly biased V and J gene usage marked thymic and blood repertoires.

This TCR was recovered from a boy under three years old with a congenital heart defect. The chain links TRBV5-5 to TRBJ2-7; 7 nucleotides agree with TRBD1. Source material: thymocytes. The CDR3: CASSLVGILRGLEQYF. CDR3 DNA sequence: TGTGCCAGCAGCCTGGTTGGAATTCTTAGGGGGCTTGAGCAGTACTTC.